This T cell receptor beta chain derives from a study of blood T cell repertoires in COVID-19 (TCRdb year 2020). For the study in its entirety: Samples covering the acute and convalescent phases of COVID-19 were provided by collaborators in the United States, Italy and Spain. The material from the prospective study consisted of cDNA or gDNA derived from T cells, B-cell-depleted T cells, or PBMCs. Nearly every sample came with metadata listing a de-identified subject ID, COVID-19 status, age in years and sex. Samples were obtained from the ongoing ImmuneRACE study (first 160 participants) and from about 1,300 subjects provided by 6 global collaborators. Deeply sampled blood TCRbeta repertoires from subjects exposed to, actively infected with, or recovered from COVID-19 were included in the dataset. HLA class I and class II types, where available, came from metadata supplied by the sample provider rather than from assay-based typing. The repertoires were released in a freely available public database intended as a resource for research on the immune response to SARS-CoV-2. Study-wide findings and limitations: How much clinical and demographic metadata was included differed by source and by participant, and the metadata was provided uncurated.

This clone was observed once. Its antigen target is currently unknown. No quality values exist for individual bases; no much larger clone is one base distant. The immunoSEQ Assay, a bias-controlled multiplex PCR, was used to amplify TCRbeta CDR3 regions from genomic DNA. Under the source paper's analysis protocol: Within the assay, amplification of reference gene primers was used to estimate how many nucleated cells each sample contained. Sequence reads were collapsed and filtered to measure the absolute abundance of every unique TCRbeta CDR3 rearrangement. For each sample, productive Simpson clonality was calculated as the square root of Simpson's diversity index over productive rearrangements. Held by TCRdb, this immuneACCESS table contains in-frame sequences only and omits some clones. Under half of the omission traces to an unresolved V gene where checked; the cause of the rest is unknown. Clone size and the V and J calls come from that table; the DNA yielded D and trimming. The sample data list about 25,000 clones, and around 85% of these were observed just once. The ten biggest clones cover approximately 58% of the sample.

Collaborating institutions collected whole blood in K2EDTA tubes following their own protocols. For TCRbeta analysis, collaborators shipped samples in one of three forms: frozen whole blood, isolated PBMCs, or DNA extracted from either of those sample types. From the cysteine up to the phenylalanine, the CDR3 has a length of 15 residues. Only CDR3 DNA is held: 45 bases, read in frame from base 1. V drops 1 base and J drops 1 base, leaving 7 bases in between. As encoded in the germline V gene, CDR1 is MGHDK while CDR2 is SYGVNS. The V and J genes are TRBV25-1 and TRBJ1-4, with a tentative D gene TRBD1 over 5 matching bases. This receptor was obtained from a woman over 75 with acute or convalescent COVID-19. Sequencing was done on a sample of peripheral blood. The CDR3 in this case is CASSESGITNEKLFF. The nucleotide sequence is given as TGTGCCAGCAGTGAATCAGGGATAACTAATGAAAAACTGTTTTTT.